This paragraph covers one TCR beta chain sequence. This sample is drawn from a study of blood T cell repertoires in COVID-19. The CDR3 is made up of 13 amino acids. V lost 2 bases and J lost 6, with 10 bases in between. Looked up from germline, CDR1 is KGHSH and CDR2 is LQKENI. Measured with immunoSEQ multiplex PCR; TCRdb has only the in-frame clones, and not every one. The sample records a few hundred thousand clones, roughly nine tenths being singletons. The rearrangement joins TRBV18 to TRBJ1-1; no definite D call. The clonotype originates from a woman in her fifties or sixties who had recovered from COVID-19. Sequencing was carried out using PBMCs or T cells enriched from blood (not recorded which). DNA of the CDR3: TGTGCCAGCTCACCAGTTGAGGGAGCTGAAGCTTTCTTT. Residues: CASSPVEGAEAFF.